This T cell receptor (beta chain) emerged from a study of cytomegalovirus exposure and HLA in healthy donors. Assay used: immunoSEQ multiplex PCR; TCRdb lists only in-frame clones, some missing. Found here are about 160,000 clones, approximately 96% of them singletons; the top ten hold approximately 0.97%. As regards this clone: Its antigen is not known.

The length of the CDR3 is 18 residues. The V and J ends lost 1 base and 0 bases respectively, with 19 bases between them. CDR1 is SGHAT and CDR2 is FQNNGV in the germline V gene. The approximately 120-subject validation cohort, separate from the approximately 670-subject first cohort, included the donors. Study-wide results and caveats: Reports indicated that the classifier achieved high specificity and sensitivity in diagnosing cytomegalovirus status.

This sequence originates from a woman under 30 in good health and CMV-seronegative. The chain uses TRBV11-2 and TRBJ2-7; possibly TRBD1 for D (6 bases). Sequencing was carried out using PBMCs. This CDR3 is CASSLGFKDSGSSYEQYF. DNA of the CDR3: TGTGCCAGCAGCTTAGGGTTTAAGGACAGTGGAAGCTCCTACGAGCAGTACTTC.